A single sample gave rise to the 5 T cell receptor beta chains below, sequenced in a study of monozygotic twins with inflammatory bowel disease. TCRdb derives one entry per CDR3 protein from the 5' RACE reads, leaving out DNA. The sample table includes around 220,000 distinct CDR3 sequences. The sample comprised blood. Source of these receptors: a human donor with ulcerative colitis or Crohn's disease, or a healthy co-twin of an affected twin (not recorded which).

V is TRBV3-1 and J is TRBJ1-1; the TRBD1 assignment by TCRdb is unverifiable without DNA. The CDR3 loop spans 18 amino acids. The germline CDR1 and CDR2 sequences are LGHDT and YNNKEL (reference sequence). Here the CDR3 reads CASSQDHRDSRGNTEAFF.

The chain carries TRBV7-3 and TRBJ2-1; TCRdb names TRBD2, which stays unverified in the absence of DNA. Per germline, CDR1 SGHTA and CDR2 FQGTGA. This CDR3 has 15 amino acids. The CDR3 is CASSPPGLAYNEQFF.

This rearrangement joins TRBV30 to TRBJ2-7; TCRdb designates TRBD1, a call that cannot be tested without DNA. CDR1 is GTSNPN and CDR2 is SVGIG in the germline V gene (reference sequence). The CDR3 consists of 13 residues. CDR3 in amino acids: CAWTPGGPYEQYF.

This sequence joins TRBV19 and TRBJ1-2; the TRBD1 assignment by TCRdb is unverifiable without DNA. Looked up from germline, CDR1 is LNHDA and CDR2 is SQIVND (reference sequence). This CDR3 has 11 residues. CDR3 region: CASTRGYGYTF.

CDR3 amino acids: CASRTSGRPQIDTQYF. This rearrangement joins TRBV6-2 or TRBV6-3 to TRBJ2-3; lacking DNA, the TRBD2 call made by TCRdb goes unchecked. In germline, CDR1 is MNHEY, CDR2 SVGEGT. CDR3 size: 16 residues.